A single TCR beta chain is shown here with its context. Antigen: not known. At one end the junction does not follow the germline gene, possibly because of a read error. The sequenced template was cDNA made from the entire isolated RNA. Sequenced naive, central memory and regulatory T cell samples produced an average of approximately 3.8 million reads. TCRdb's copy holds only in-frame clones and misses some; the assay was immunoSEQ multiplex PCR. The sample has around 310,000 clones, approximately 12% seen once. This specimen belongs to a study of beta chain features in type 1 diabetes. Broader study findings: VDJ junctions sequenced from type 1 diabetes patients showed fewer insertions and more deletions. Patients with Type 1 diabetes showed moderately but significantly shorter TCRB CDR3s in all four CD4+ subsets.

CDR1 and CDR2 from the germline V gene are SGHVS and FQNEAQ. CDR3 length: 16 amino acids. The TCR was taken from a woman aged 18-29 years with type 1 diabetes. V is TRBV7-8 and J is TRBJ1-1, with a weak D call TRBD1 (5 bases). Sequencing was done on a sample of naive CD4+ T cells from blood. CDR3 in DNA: TGTGCCAGCAGCGCTGGGGATGGGGCGTGGCGGATCCCCCGCCCGTTT. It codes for CASSAGDGAWRIPRPF.